A single sample is the source of the 18 T cell receptor beta chains below, sequenced in a study of vaccination and CD4 T cells after COVID-19. Described treatment: 10-day PBMC culture with coronavirus spike peptide pools or control peptides (ViraFEST assay). Their antigen targets remain unknown. Sequenced with the Oncomine TCR Beta short-read assay was DNA taken from cultured CD4+ T cells. TCRdb called the PCR reads again in MiXCR, with one record for every CDR3 protein. The profile shows 20,000 or so distinct CDR3 sequences, nearly 50% of them singletons. The specimen was CD4+ T cells from blood, cultured in vitro. The receptors originated from a human donor who had recovered from COVID-19.

The genes are TRBV20-1 and TRBJ2-7; D is unclear. The germline V and J ends were trimmed by 6 bases and 10 bases, with 13 bases remaining between them. This CDR3 is built from 10 residues. CDR1 is DFQATT and CDR2 is SNEGSKA in the germline V gene (reference sequence). The CDR3, as DNA: TGCAGTGCCAGCATGCGGCACCAGTACTTC. Translating gives CSASMRHQYF.

The CDR3 region has the DNA TGTGCCAGCAGCACCCGAAAGGGGAAAAATTCACCCCTCCACTTT. Its translation: CASSTRKGKNSPLHF. The V call is TRBV21-1, the J call TRBJ1-6; the table's D gene call, TRBD1, was not cross checked with the DNA. TRBV21-1 is a pseudogene segment. The CDR3 totals 15 residues.

This clonotype showed up just a few times. This chain uses TRBV20-1 with TRBJ2-1, with a tentative D call TRBD2 (5 bases). Germline assignment: CDR1 DFQATT and CDR2 SNEGSKA (reference sequence). This CDR3 is built from 16 residues. V lost 0 bases and J lost 1, with 13 bases in between. The CDR3 loop is CSARDSTGKSYNEQFF. In DNA form, the CDR3 reads TGCAGTGCTAGAGATAGCACGGGAAAATCCTACAATGAGCAGTTCTTC.

This chain links TRBV21-1 with TRBJ2-3; the DNA was not compared with TRBD2, the D call given in the table. TRBV21-1 is labeled a pseudogene. The CDR3 runs 18 residues. The CDR3 DNA follows: TGTGCCAGCAGCAAAGAGTGGGGGAGGGAGGTTCGCACAGATACGCAGTATTTT. Translated, it gives CASSKEWGREVRTDTQYF.

The chain has TRBV2 and TRBJ1-2, with TRBD1 matching 8 bases. V lost 3 bases, J lost 6 bases, and 0 bases stayed unmatched. The CDR3 is 12 residues long. Germline values: CDR1 SNHLY, CDR2 FYNNEI. CDR3 coding DNA: TGTGCCAGCAGTGAGACAGGGGATGGCTACACCTTC. Protein: CASSETGDGYTF.

This chain links TRBV20-1 with TRBJ2-1; 9 bases map to TRBD2. The length of the CDR3 is 16 residues. V shed 0 bases and J 5 bases; nucleotides not matched to a gene: 8. The germline CDR1 and CDR2 sequences are DFQATT and SNEGSKA (reference sequence). CDR3 coding DNA: TGCAGTGCTAGAGATCCGGGACTAGCATCTGACAATGAGCAGTTCTTC. The encoded protein is CSARDPGLASDNEQFF.

To note about this clonotype: The junction shows a germline mismatch at one end, possibly a read error. The chain couples TRBV7-3 to TRBJ2-1; 10 nucleotides line up with TRBD2. The V gene's germline CDR1 is SGHTA and CDR2 FQGTGA. This CDR3 has 17 residues. CDR3 region: CAISLHSSGSSYNEQFF. The CDR3 coding sequence is TGTGCCATCAGCCTCCACTCTAGCGGGAGCTCCTACAATGAGCAGTTCTTC.

V is TRBV5-4 and J is TRBJ1-2; D is uncertain. CDR1 SGHNT and CDR2 YYREEE come from the germline V gene (reference sequence). This CDR3 comprises 11 residues. Trimming removed 4 bases at V and 7 bases at J, with 8 bases between. CDR3 DNA: TGTGCCAGCAGCCCGGACTCTGGCTACACCTTC. Amino acids: CASSPDSGYTF.

V is TRBV5-1 and J is TRBJ2-5, with a tentative D call TRBD1 (6 bases). Germline-derived CDR1 and CDR2 are SGHRS and YFSETQ. This CDR3 is 12 amino acids long. V was shortened by 0 bases and J by 12 bases, with 12 bases between the two germline ends. CDR3 residues: CASSLGTAHKYF. CDR3 nucleotide sequence: TGCGCCAGCAGCTTGGGGACAGCCCATAAGTACTTC.

The rearrangement links TRBV24-1 to TRBJ2-2; tentative D call: TRBD1 (6 bases). V lost 3 bases and J 7 bases, leaving 14 bases between the germline ends. CDR3 length: 15 residues. The germline V gene encodes CDR1 KGHDR and CDR2 SFDVKD. The CDR3 DNA reads as TGTGCCACCAGTGATGGGGACATAGAGAGCGGGGAGCTGTTTTTT. Encoded protein: CATSDGDIESGELFF.

The gene calls are TRBV18 and TRBJ2-7, with 10 bases that match TRBD1. Germline CDR1 KGHSH, CDR2 LQKENI. V lost 6 bases and J lost 4; bases outside the gene matches: 9. CDR3 length: 15 residues. The CDR3 spells CASSPRTGGEYEQYF. Written as DNA, the CDR3 is TGTGCCAGCTCGCCGAGGACAGGGGGTGAATACGAGCAGTACTTC.

The chain employs TRBV6-2 or TRBV6-3 and TRBJ2-7, with D tentatively TRBD2 (6 bases). The germline V and J ends were trimmed by 2 bases and 7 bases, with 15 bases remaining between them. CDR3 length: 14 amino acids. Germline V gene lookup returns CDR1 MNHEY and CDR2 SVGEGT. The CDR3 protein is CASSYGTLLLEQYF. The CDR3 nucleotides read TGTGCCAGCAGTTACGGGACTCTCCTTTTGGAGCAGTACTTC.

V usage is TRBV5-1 and J usage is TRBJ2-7; possibly TRBD2 for D (6 bases). This CDR3 region has 16 residues. V was cut by 1 base and J by 6 bases, with 20 bases left in between. The germline V gene encodes CDR1 SGHRS and CDR2 YFSETQ. CDR3 nucleotide sequence: TGCGCCAGCAGCTTGCTCGACGGGGCTAGCGCGACCGAGCAGTACTTC. It specifies CASSLLDGASATEQYF.

CDR3 amino acids: CASSSQPTSYEQYF. The CDR3, as DNA: TGTGCCAGCAGCTCACAGCCTACCTCCTACGAGCAGTACTTC. The chain is built from TRBV11-2 and TRBJ2-7; D is ambiguous. Germline-derived CDR1 and CDR2 are SGHAT and FQNNGV. This CDR3 contains 14 residues. Between the trimmed V and J ends, which lost 4 bases and 0 bases, there was a span of 10 bases.

The DNA of the CDR3 is TGTGCCAGCAAACTAGCGGGGGTATACAATGAGCAGTTCTTC. Its translation: CASKLAGVYNEQFF. The rearrangement joins TRBV11-2 to TRBJ2-1; 11 positions match TRBD2. CDR1 is SGHAT, CDR2 FQNNGV, per germline. CDR3 length: 14 residues. J gave up 4 bases and V 7 bases, and 3 bases lay outside the gene matches.

This clonotype was seen a few times. The gene calls are TRBV6-1 and TRBJ2-7; no clear D. Trimming removed 9 bases at V and 0 bases at J, with 9 bases between. The CDR3 consists of 12 residues. Per germline, CDR1 MNHNS and CDR2 SASEGT. This CDR3 is CASGVSSYEQYF. CDR3 DNA sequence: TGTGCCAGTGGTGTGAGCTCCTACGAGCAGTACTTC.

This chain links TRBV5-4 with TRBJ2-4; 7 nucleotides line up with TRBD1. This CDR3 comprises 16 residues. Germline V gene data show CDR1 as SGHNT and CDR2 as YYREEE (reference sequence). After removal of 4 bases from V and 1 base from J, the junction contained 8 bases not matched to a gene. In DNA form, the CDR3 reads TGTGCCAGCAGCCCCGACAGGGAAGGGGCCAAAAACATTCAGTACTTC. This codes for CASSPDREGAKNIQYF.

V usage is TRBV24-1 and J usage is TRBJ1-2; perhaps TRBD1 as D (6 bases). Trimming took off 4 bases at V and 2 bases at J, with 10 bases between the two ends. Germline CDR1 and CDR2: KGHDR and SFDVKD. The CDR3 consists of 14 residues. The CDR3 region has the DNA TGTGCCACCAGTGACCCGCAGGGGAACTATGGCTACACCTTC. Protein product: CATSDPQGNYGYTF.